This TCR beta chain was sequenced for a study of post-analysis software for immune sequencing data. The length of the CDR3 is 16 residues. The V end lost 2 bases, the J end lost 2 bases, and 17 bases lay between the germline ends. The germline V gene has CDR1 DFQATT and CDR2 SNEGSKA (reference sequence). Presence of unique molecular identifiers characterized the TCR beta cDNA libraries. TCRdb reprocessed the PCR reads with MiXCR, giving one entry per CDR3 protein. This table has over 700,000 distinct CDR3 sequences, 25% to 30% appearing once. General study points: Comparison of patients with controls showed five TRBV segments more frequent in patients, TRBV5-6, TRBV5-1 and TRBV20-1 among them.

As for this clonotype: Its antigen is unknown.

The sequenced sample consisted of blood. The TCR sequence derives from a girl aged 10 to 17 with multiple sclerosis. This chain links TRBV20-1 with TRBJ2-3, with D tentatively TRBD2 (6 bases). The CDR3, as DNA: TGCAGTGCTAGACCGCCGGGGAGGAAATACACAGATACGCAGTATTTT. Encoded protein: CSARPPGRKYTDTQYF.